The T cell receptor (beta chain) under discussion was sequenced for a study of blood T cell repertoires in COVID-19. Overall study: Both acute and convalescent COVID-19 samples were obtained from the United States, Italy and Spain. T cells, B-cell-depleted T cells, or PBMCs provided the cDNA or gDNA that served as material.

The germline gives CDR1 SGHDN, CDR2 FVKESK. The CDR3 loop spans 14 amino acids. Trimming removed 1 base from V and 8 bases from J, with 14 bases in between. Original data processing: By means of reference gene primer amplification, nucleated cell counts were estimated. TCRdb keeps only in-frame clones here, not all; method: immunoSEQ multiplex PCR. Clonal size and the V and J genes are those of that table, whereas D and trimming came from the DNA. Of some 38,000 clones listed, approximately 80% are singletons. Sequences were obtained from peripheral blood. The chain combines TRBV14 with TRBJ1-2; tentatively, D is TRBD1 (5 bases). This receptor was identified in a man in his sixties or seventies with acute or convalescent COVID-19. Written as DNA, the CDR3 is TGTGCCAGCAGCCAAGTTTTAGGGGTCCACGGCTACACCTTC. Its protein product is CASSQVLGVHGYTF.